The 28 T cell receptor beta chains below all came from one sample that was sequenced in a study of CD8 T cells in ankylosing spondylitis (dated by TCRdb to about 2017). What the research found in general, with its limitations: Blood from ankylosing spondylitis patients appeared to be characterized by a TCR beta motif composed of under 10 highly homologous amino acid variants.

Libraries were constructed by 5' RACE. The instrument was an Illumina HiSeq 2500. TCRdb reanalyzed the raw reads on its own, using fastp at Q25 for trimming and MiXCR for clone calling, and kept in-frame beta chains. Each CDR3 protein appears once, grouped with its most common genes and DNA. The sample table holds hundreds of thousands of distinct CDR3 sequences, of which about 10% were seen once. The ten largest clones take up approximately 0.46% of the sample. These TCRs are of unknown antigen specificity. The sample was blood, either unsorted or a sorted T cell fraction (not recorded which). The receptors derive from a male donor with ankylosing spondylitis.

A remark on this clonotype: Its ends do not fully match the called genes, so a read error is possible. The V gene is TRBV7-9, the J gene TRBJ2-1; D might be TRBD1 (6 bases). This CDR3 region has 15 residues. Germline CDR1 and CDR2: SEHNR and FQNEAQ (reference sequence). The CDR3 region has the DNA TGTGCCAGCAGATTAGACAGGAGTGTCGTGAATGAGCAGTTCTTC. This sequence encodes CASRLDRSVVNEQFF.

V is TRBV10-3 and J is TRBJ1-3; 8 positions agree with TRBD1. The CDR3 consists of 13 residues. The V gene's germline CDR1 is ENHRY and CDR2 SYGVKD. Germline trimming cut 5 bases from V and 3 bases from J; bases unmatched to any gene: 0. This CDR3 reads CAISTGGGNTIYF. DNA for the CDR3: TGTGCCATCAGTACAGGGGGTGGAAACACCATATATTTT.

CDR3 in amino acids: CASRRQDWMNTEAFF. CDR3 nucleotide sequence: TGTGCCAGCAGGAGACAGGACTGGATGAACACTGAAGCTTTCTTT. This chain joins TRBV6-4 and TRBJ1-1, with D maybe TRBD1 (6 bases). V lost 6 bases and J lost 0, with 14 bases in between. CDR1 is MRHNA, CDR2 SNTAGT, per germline. This CDR3 has 15 residues.

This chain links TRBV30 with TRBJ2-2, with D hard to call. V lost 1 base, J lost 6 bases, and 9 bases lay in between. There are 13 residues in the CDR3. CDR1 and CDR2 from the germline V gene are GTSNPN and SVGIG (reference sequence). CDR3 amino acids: CAWSGRGAGELFF. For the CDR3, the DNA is TGTGCCTGGAGTGGGCGAGGAGCCGGGGAGCTGTTTTTT.

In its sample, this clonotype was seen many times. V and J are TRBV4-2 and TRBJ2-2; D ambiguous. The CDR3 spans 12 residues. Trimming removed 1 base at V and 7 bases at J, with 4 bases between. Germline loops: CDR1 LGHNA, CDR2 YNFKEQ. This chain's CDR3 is CASSQANGELFF. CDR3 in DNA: TGTGCCAGCAGCCAAGCTAACGGGGAGCTGTTTTTT.

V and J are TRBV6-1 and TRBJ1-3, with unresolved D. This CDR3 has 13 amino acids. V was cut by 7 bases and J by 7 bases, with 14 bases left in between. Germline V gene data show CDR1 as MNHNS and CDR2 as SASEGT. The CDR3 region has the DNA TGTGCCAGCATCCCCGGGTTTGGTAACACCATATATTTT. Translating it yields CASIPGFGNTIYF.

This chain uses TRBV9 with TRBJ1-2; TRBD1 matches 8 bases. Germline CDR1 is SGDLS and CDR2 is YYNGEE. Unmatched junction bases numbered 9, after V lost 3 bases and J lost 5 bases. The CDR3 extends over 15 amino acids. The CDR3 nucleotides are TGTGCCAGCAGCGAGAAGACAGGGGCGAAATATGGCTACACCTTC. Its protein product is CASSEKTGAKYGYTF.

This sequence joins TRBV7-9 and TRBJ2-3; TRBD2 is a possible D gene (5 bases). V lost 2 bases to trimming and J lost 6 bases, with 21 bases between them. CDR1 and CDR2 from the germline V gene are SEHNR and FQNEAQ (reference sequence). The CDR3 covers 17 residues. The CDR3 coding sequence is TGTGCCAGCAGCTTAACTTGGACCCCGGGGAATAGGGATACGCAGTATTTT. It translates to CASSLTWTPGNRDTQYF.

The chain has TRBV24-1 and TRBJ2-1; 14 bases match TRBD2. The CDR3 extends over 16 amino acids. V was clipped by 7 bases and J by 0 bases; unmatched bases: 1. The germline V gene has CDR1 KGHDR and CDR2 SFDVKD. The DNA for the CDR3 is TGTGCCACCAGGGGGACTAGCGGGGGCTCCTACAATGAGCAGTTCTTC. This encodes CATRGTSGGSYNEQFF.

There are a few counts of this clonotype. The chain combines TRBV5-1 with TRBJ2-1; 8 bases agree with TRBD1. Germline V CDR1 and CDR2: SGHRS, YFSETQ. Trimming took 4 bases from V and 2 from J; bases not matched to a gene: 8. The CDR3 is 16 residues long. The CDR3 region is CASSPGQGSPYNEQFF. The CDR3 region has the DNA TGCGCCAGCAGCCCAGGACAGGGCTCCCCCTACAATGAGCAGTTCTTC.

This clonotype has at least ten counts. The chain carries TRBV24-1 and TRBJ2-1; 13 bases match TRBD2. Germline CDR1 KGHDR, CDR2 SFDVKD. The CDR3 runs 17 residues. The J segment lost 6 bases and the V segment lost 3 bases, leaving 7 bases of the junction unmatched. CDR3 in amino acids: CATSDAAGTSGINEQFF. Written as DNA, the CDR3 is TGTGCCACCAGTGATGCCGCCGGGACTAGCGGGATCAATGAGCAGTTCTTC.

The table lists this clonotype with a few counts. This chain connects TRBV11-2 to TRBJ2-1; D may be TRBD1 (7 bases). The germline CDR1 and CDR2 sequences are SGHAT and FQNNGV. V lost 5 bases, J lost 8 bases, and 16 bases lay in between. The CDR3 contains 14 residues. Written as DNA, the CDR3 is TGTGCCAGCAGCAACCTTCAGGGGGGTTATGAGCAGTTCTTC. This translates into CASSNLQGGYEQFF.

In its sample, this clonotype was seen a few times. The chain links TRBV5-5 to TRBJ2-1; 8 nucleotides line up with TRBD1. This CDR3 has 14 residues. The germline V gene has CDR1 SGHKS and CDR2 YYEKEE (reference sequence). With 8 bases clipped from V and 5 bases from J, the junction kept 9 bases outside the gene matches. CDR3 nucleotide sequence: TGTGCCAGTGACCAGGGGGCGAGGGACAATGAGCAGTTCTTC. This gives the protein CASDQGARDNEQFF.

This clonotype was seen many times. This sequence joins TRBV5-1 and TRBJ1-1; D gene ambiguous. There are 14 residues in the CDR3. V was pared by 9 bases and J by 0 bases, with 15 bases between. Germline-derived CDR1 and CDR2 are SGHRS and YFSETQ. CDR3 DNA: TGCGCCACCCGAACTCAAACAGTGAACACTGAAGCTTTCTTT. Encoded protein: CATRTQTVNTEAFF.

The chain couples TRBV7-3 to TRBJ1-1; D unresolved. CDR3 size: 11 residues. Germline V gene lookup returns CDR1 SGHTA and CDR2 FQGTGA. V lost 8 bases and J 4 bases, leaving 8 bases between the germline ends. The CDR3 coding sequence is TGTGCCAGCGGAACGGGCACTGAAGCTTTCTTT. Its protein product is CASGTGTEAFF.

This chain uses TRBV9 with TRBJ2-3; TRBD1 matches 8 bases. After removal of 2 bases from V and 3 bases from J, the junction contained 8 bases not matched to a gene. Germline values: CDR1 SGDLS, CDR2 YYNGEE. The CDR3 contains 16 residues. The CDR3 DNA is TGTGCCAGCAGCGTCGCAGGGGGCGCTTGGACAGATACGCAGTATTTT. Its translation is CASSVAGGAWTDTQYF.

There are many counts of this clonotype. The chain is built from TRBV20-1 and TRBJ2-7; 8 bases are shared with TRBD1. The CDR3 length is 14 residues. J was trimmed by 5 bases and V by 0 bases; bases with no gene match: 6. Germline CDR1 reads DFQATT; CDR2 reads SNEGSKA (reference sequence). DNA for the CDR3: TGCAGTGCTAGAGAAGGCAGGGGGCTACACGAGCAGTACTTC. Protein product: CSAREGRGLHEQYF.

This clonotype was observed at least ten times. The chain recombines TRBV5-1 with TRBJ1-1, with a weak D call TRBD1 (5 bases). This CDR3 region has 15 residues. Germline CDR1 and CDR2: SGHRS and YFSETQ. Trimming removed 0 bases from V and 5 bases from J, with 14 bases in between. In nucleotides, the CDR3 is TGCGCCAGCAGCTTGGATGGGGCTCCAACAACTGAAGCTTTCTTT. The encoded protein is CASSLDGAPTTEAFF.

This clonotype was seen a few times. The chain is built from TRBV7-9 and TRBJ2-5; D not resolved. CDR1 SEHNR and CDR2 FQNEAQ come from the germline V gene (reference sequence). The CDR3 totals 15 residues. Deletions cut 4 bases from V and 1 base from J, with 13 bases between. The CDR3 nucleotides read TGTGCCAGCAGCTCAACCGCAGGTTTCCAAGAGACCCAGTACTTC. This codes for CASSSTAGFQETQYF.

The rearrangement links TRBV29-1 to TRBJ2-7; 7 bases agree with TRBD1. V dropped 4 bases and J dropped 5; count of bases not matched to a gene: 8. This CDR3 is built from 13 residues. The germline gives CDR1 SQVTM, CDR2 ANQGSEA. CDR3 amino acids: CSVAGTVSNEQYF. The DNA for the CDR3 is TGCAGCGTTGCCGGGACAGTTTCCAACGAGCAGTACTTC.

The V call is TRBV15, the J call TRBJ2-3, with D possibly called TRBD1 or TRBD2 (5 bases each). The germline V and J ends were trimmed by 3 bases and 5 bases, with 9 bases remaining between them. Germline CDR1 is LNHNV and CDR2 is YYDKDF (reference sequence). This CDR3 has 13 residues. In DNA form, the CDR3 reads TGTGCCACCAGCAGGGGGGTGGTAGATACGCAGTATTTT. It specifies CATSRGVVDTQYF. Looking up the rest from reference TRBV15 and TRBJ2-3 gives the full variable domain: DAMVIQNPRYQVTQFGKPVTLSCSQTLNHNVMYWYQQKSSQAPKLLFHYYDKDFNNEADTPDNFQSRRPNTSFCFLDIRSPGLGDTAMYLCATSRGVVDTQYFGPGTRLTVL.

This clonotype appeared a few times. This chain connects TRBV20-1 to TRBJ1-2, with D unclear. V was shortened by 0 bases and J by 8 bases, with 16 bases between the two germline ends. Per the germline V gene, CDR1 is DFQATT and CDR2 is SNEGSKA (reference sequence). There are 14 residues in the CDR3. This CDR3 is CSARDDRGGKGYTF. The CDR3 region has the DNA TGCAGTGCTAGAGATGACCGGGGAGGGAAAGGCTACACCTTC.

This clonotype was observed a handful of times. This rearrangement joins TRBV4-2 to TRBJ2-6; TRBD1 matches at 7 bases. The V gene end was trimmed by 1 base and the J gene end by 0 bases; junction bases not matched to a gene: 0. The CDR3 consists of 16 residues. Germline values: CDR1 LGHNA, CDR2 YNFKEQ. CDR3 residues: CASSQGQGSGANVLTF. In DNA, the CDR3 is TGTGCCAGCAGCCAAGGACAGGGCTCTGGGGCCAACGTCCTGACTTTC.

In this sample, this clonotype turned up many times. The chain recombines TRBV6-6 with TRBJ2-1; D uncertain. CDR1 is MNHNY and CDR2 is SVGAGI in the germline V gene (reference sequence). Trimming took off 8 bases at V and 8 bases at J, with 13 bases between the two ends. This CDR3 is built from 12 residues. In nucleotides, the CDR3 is TGTGCCAGCGAACTAACTGGCTATGAGCAGTTCTTC. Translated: CASELTGYEQFF.

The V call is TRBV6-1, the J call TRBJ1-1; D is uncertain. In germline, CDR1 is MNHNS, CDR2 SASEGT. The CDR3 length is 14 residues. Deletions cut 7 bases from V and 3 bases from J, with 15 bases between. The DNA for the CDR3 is TGTGCCAGCATGGAGGGATTCGCTTACACTGAAGCTTTCTTT. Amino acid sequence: CASMEGFAYTEAFF.

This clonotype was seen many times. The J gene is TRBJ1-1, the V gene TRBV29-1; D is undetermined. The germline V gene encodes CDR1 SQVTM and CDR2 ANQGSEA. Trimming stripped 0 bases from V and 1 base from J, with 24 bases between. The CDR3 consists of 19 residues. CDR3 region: CSVEELSQAARFGNTEAFF. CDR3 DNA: TGCAGCGTTGAAGAACTATCCCAGGCAGCCCGATTTGGGAACACTGAAGCTTTCTTT.

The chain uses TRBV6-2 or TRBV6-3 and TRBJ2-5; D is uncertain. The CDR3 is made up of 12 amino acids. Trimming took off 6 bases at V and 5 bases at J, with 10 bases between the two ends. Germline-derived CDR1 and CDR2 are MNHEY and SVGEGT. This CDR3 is CASSWSWETQYF. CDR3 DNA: TGTGCCAGCAGCTGGAGTTGGGAGACCCAGTACTTC.

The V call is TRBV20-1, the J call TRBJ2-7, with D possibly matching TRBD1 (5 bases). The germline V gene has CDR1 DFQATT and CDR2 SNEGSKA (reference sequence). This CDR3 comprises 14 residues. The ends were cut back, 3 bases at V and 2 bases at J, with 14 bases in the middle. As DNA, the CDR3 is TGCAGTGCTAGGACGACAGTAGATCCCTACGAGCAGTACTTC. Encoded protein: CSARTTVDPYEQYF.